The rows below give T cell receptor beta chains drawn from one sample of a study of CD8+ T cells in alopecia areata. Using immunoSEQ multiplex PCR, the repertoire was profiled, and TCRdb retains in-frame clones only, with some absent. The table records some 13,000 clones, more than 45% of them present only once. Sequenced input: skin. The receptors come from a human donor with alopecia areata. Each CDR3 is given without its conserved first and last residue.

J gene,V gene,CDR3 protein
TRBJ2-1,TRBV6-4,ASSDRAGTTSGRGFAEQF
TRBJ1-2,TRBV6-6,ASSHSGTYGYT
TRBJ2-4,TRBV6-6,ASSYFRDRGRDIQY
TRBJ2-1,TRBV30,AWDRARYNEQF
TRBJ1-1,TRBV5-1,ASSFTGVYTEAF
TRBJ2-3,TRBV7-9,ASSLAVLGDTDTQY
TRBJ1-2,TRBV5-4,ASSLDQGNYGYT
TRBJ1-5,TRBV30,AWKRDGNQPQH
TRBJ2-1,TRBV28,ASSFGVYEQF
TRBJ2-7,TRBV7-8,ASSLAGQFYEQY
TRBJ1-1,TRBV19,ASSTPGEGNTEAF
TRBJ2-5,TRBV7-2,ASSPRQGPKETQY
TRBJ2-3,TRBV11-2,ASSLDGAGGLSTQY
TRBJ2-1,TRBV7-8,ASSQDSIYNEQF
TRBJ1-4,TRBV4-2,ASSQVARSGTGKLF
TRBJ2-5,TRBV7-8,ASKTRGSSRETQY
TRBJ2-5,TRBV7-8,ASSLDRDRGEETQY
TRBJ2-1,TRBV6-5,ASRETHNEQF
TRBJ2-1,TRBV6-1,ASSGGLAGGNEQF